A selection of T cell receptor beta chains follows, all from one sample in a study of blood T cell repertoires in COVID-19. Sequencing was performed with immunoSEQ multiplex PCR; in TCRdb, only in-frame clones are kept and a portion is missing. The table lists about 270,000 clones, roughly 86% of them singletons. The specimen sequenced was peripheral blood. The receptors come from a middle-aged man with active or convalescent COVID-19. Each CDR3 is given with its conserved first and last residue. The D gene is left open where the match is weak. Size tells how often a clone was seen (once, few, many) or the class of an expanded clone, and some rows leave it out.

NA,TRBV4-1,NA,TRBJ2-1,TGCGCCAGCAGCCAACTCGGCCCCCTAGCGAAGAAGCAGTTCTTC,CASSQLGPLAKKQFF
NA,TRBV27,few,TRBJ1-5,TGTGCCAGCAGTTTACAGGGGCCGGGAAGCAATCAGCCCCAGCATTTT,CASSLQGPGSNQPQHF
NA,TRBV10-3,once,TRBJ1-3,TGTGCCATCAGTAACTCACAGGTATCCTCTGGAAACACCATATATTTT,CAISNSQVSSGNTIYF
NA,TRBV29-1,NA,TRBJ2-7,TGCAGCGTTGAAGGAGGTTTGCACGACGCCTACGAGCAGTACTTC,CSVEGGLHDAYEQYF
NA,TRBV27,NA,TRBJ2-1,TGTGCCAGCAGTTTTCTATTTCCTCAGGGGCATAGGGCCAATGAGCAGTTCTTC,CASSFLFPQGHRANEQFF
TRBD1,TRBV9,NA,TRBJ1-1,TGTGCCAGCAGCGCGACAGGGATGGGTTTTAACACTGAAGCTTTCTTT,CASSATGMGFNTEAFF
NA,TRBV28,NA,TRBJ2-5,TGTGCCAGCAGTTTTCTTAGCGGAGGGGCGGGAGAGACCCAGTACTTC,CASSFLSGGAGETQYF
NA,TRBV19,NA,TRBJ2-7,TGTGCCAGTAGTATGGGCCCCTACGAGCAGTACTTC,CASSMGPYEQYF
NA,TRBV27,many,TRBJ1-5,TGTGCCAGCAGTTCCGATTCCGGGGGACTTGGGCCCCAGCATTTT,CASSSDSGGLGPQHF
NA,TRBV2,NA,TRBJ1-2,TGTGCCAGCAGTGGTCGTGGGGCGTTCGGTGGCTACACCTTC,CASSGRGAFGGYTF
NA,TRBV13,NA,TRBJ1-5,TGTGCCAGCAGCTCTACAGGGAAGGCGGCGGGCAATCAGCCCCAGCATTTT,CASSSTGKAAGNQPQHF
NA,TRBV24-1,few,TRBJ2-7,TGTGCCACCAGTGAATTCGACGAGCAGTACTTC,CATSEFDEQYF
TRBD2,TRBV15,NA,TRBJ2-1,TGTGCCACCAGCACCCCCGCGGGGGAGGGCCCCTTCAATGAGCAGTTCTTC,CATSTPAGEGPFNEQFF
TRBD1,TRBV5-4,NA,TRBJ2-3,TGTGCCAGCAGCTTGAGCAACAGGGGGGAAGATACGCAGTATTTT,CASSLSNRGEDTQYF
NA,TRBV27,NA,TRBJ1-2,TGTGCCAGCAGTTTCCGCAGGAACTATGGCTACACCTTC,CASSFRRNYGYTF